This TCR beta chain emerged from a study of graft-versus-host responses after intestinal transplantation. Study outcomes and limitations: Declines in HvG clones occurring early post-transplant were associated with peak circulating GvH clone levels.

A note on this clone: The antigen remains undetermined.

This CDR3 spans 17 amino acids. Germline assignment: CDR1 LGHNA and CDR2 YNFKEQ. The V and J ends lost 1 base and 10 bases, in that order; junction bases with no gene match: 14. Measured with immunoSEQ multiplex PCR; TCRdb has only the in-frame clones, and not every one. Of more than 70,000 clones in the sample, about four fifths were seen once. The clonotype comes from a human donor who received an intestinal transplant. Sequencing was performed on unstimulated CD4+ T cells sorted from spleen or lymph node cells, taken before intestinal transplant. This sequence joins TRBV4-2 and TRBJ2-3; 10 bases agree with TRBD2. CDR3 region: CASSQVSSGGVRGAQYF. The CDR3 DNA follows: TGTGCCAGCAGCCAAGTGAGCAGCGGGGGGGTCAGAGGGGCGCAGTATTTT.